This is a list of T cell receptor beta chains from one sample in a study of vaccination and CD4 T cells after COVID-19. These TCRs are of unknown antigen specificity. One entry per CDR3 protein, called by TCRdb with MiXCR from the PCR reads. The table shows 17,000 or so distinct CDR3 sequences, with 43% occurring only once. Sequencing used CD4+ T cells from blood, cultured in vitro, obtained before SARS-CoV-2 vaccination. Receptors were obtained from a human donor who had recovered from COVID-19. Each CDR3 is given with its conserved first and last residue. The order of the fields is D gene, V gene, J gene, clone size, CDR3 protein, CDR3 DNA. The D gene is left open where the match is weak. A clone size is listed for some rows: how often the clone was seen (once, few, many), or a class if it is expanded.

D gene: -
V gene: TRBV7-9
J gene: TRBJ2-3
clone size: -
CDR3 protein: CASSKRVSGTDTQYF
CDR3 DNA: TGTGCCAGCAGCAAGCGGGTGTCTGGCACAGATACGCAGTATTTT

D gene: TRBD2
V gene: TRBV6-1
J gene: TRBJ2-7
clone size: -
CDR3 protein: CASILAGLAGGPHEQYF
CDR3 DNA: TGTGCCAGCATCCTAGCGGGACTAGCGGGGGGGCCTCACGAGCAGTACTTC

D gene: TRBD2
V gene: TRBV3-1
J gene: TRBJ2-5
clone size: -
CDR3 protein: CASSQDPLTSRLIETQYF
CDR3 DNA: TGTGCCAGCAGCCAAGATCCCTTGACTAGCAGATTGATAGAGACCCAGTACTTC

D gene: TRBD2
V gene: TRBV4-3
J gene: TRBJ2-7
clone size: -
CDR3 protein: CASSQEVSGSAVRSYEQYF
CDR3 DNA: TGCGCCAGCAGCCAAGAAGTTAGCGGGAGTGCTGTCCGGTCCTACGAGCAGTACTTC

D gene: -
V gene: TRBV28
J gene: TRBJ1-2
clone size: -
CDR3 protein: CASSLWPAGTNYGYTF
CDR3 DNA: TGTGCCAGCAGTTTATGGCCGGCGGGAACTAACTATGGCTACACCTTC

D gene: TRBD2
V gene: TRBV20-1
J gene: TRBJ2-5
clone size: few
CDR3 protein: CSASWGGFQETQYF
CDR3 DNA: TGCAGTGCTAGTTGGGGAGGGTTTCAAGAGACCCAGTACTTC

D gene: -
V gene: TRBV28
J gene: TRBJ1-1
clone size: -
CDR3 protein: CASSPGPNTEAFF
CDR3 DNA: TGTGCCAGCAGTCCCGGACCGAACACTGAAGCTTTCTTT

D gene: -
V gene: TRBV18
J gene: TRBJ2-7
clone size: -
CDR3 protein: CASSYSGYEQYF
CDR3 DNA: TGTGCCAGCTCATATTCAGGGTACGAGCAGTACTTC

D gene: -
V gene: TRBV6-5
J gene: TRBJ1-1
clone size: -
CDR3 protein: CASSYRPGEGTEAFF
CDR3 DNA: TGTGCCAGCAGTTACAGGCCAGGGGAAGGAACTGAAGCTTTCTTT

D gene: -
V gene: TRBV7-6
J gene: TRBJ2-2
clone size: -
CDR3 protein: CASSIEVASVPNTGELFF
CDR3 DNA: TGTGCCAGCAGCATAGAGGTTGCTAGCGTTCCGAACACCGGGGAGCTGTTTTTT

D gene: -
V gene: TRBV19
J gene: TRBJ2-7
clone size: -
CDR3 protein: CASSPAPGPSYEQYF
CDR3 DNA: TGTGCCAGTAGCCCCGCTCCGGGGCCTTCCTACGAGCAGTACTTC

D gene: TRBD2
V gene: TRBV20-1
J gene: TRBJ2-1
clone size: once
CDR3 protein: CSARVGAGEGDEQFF
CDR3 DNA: TGCAGTGCTAGAGTAGGGGCGGGAGAAGGGGATGAGCAGTTCTTC

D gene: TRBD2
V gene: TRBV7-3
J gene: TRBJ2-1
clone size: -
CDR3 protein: CASSPQLAGPNEQFF
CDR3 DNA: TGTGCCAGCAGCCCCCAGCTAGCGGGACCCAATGAGCAGTTCTTC

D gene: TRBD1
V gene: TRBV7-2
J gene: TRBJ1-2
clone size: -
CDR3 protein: CASSLDRTGGRYGYTF
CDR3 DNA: TGTGCCAGCAGCTTAGACAGGACAGGGGGCCGATATGGCTACACCTTC

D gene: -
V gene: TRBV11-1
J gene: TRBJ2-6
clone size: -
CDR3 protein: CASSLWGRSSGANVLTF
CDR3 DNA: TGTGCCAGCAGCTTATGGGGCAGGAGCTCTGGGGCCAACGTCCTGACTTTC

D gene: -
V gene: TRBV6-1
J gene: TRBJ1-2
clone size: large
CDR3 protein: CASSDRDRSGYTF
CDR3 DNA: TGTGCCAGCAGTGACCGGGACCGGTCTGGCTACACCTTC

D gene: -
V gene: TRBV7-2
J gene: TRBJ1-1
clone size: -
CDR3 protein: CASSLAGYEQYFGPGTEAFF
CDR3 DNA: -

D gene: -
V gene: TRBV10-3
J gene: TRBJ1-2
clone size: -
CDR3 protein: CAISESEGGYGYTF
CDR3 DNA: TGTGCCATCAGTGAGTCGGAGGGAGGCTATGGCTACACCTTC

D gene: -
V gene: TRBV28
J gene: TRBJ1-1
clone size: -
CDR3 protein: CASGGQILLDTEAFF
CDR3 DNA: TGTGCCAGCGGCGGACAGATCCTTCTAGACACTGAAGCTTTCTTT

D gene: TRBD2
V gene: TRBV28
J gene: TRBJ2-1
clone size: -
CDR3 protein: CASSQAGGRDNEQFF
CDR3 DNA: TGTGCCAGCAGCCAGGCGGGCGGGAGGGATAATGAGCAGTTCTTC

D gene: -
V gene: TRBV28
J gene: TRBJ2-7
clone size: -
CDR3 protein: CASSQASAQSSYEQYF
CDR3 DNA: TGTGCCAGCAGTCAGGCTAGCGCCCAGAGCTCCTACGAGCAGTACTTC

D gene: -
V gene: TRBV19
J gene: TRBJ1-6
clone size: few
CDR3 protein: CASSMTSYNSPLHF
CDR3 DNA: TGTGCCAGTAGTATGACCTCCTATAATTCACCCCTCCACTTT

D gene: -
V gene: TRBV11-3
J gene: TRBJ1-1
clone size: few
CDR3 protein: CASSLVAGANTEAFF
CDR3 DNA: TGTGCCAGCAGCTTAGTTGCCGGAGCCAACACTGAAGCTTTCTTT

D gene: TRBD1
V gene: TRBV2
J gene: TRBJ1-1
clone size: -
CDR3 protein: CASSARTGRNTEAFF
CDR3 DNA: TGTGCCAGCAGTGCCAGGACAGGGAGGAACACTGAAGCTTTCTTT

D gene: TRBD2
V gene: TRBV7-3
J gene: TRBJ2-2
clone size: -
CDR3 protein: CASSLSGGGALTGELFF
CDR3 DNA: TGTGCCAGCAGCTTAAGTGGCGGGGGGGCACTCACCGGGGAGCTGTTTTTT

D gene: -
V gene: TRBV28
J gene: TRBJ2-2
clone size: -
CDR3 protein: CASRWGPGELFF
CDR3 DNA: TGTGCCAGCAGGTGGGGGCCCGGGGAGCTGTTTTTT

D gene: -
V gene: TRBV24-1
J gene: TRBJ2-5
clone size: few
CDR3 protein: CAISPDPGQLQETQYF
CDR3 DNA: TGTGCCATCAGTCCGGACCCCGGACAGCTCCAAGAGACCCAGTACTTC

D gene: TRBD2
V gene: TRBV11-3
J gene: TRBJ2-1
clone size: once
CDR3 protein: CASSSILAVEQFF
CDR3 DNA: TGTGCCAGCAGCTCTATTCTAGCGGTAGAGCAGTTCTTC

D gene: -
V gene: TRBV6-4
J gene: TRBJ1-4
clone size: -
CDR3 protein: CASSDRFGGKLFF
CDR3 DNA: TGTGCCAGCAGCGACCGGTTTGGGGGGAAACTGTTTTTT

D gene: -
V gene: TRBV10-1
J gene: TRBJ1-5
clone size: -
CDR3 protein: CATPNQPQHF
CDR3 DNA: TGCGCCACCCCCAATCAGCCCCAGCATTTT

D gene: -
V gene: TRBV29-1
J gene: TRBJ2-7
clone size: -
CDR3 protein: CSVYGRLAYEQYF
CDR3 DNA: TGCAGCGTCTACGGGCGACTAGCCTACGAGCAGTACTTC

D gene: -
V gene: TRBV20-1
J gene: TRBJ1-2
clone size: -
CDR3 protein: CSARDVAGTYGYTF
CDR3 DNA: TGCAGTGCTAGAGATGTAGCAGGGACCTATGGCTACACCTTC

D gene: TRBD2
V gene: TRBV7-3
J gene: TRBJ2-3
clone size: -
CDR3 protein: CASSMKLAGGRPDTQYF
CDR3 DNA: TGTGCCAGCAGCATGAAGCTAGCGGGGGGGAGGCCAGATACGCAGTATTTT

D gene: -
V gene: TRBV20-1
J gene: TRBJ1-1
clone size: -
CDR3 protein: CSARDGPSGAFF
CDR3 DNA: TGCAGTGCTAGAGACGGGCCGTCCGGAGCTTTCTTT

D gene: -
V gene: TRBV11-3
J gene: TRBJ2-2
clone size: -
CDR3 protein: CASSHASGLGTGELFF
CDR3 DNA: TGTGCCAGCAGCCATGCGTCCGGATTGGGCACCGGGGAGCTGTTTTTT

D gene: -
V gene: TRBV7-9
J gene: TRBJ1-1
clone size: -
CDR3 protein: CASSLAPGNTEAFF
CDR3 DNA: TGTGCCAGCAGCTTAGCCCCGGGGAACACTGAAGCTTTCTTT

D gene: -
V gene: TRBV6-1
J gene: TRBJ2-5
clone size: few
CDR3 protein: CASSPTMWRETQYF
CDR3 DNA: TGTGCCAGCAGTCCGACCATGTGGCGGGAGACCCAGTACTTC

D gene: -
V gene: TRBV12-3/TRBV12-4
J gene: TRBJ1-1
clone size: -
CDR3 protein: CASSQTREAFF
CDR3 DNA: TGTGCCAGCAGTCAGACCAGAGAAGCTTTCTTT

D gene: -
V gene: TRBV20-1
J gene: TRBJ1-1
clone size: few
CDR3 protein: CSARGAGRDTEAFF
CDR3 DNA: TGCAGTGCTAGAGGGGCGGGCAGAGACACTGAAGCTTTCTTT

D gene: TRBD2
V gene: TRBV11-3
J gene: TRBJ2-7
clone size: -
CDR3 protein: CASSLDGTSVAYEQYF
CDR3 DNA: TGTGCCAGCAGCTTAGATGGGACTAGCGTAGCCTACGAGCAGTACTTC